This T cell receptor beta chain appears in the sequencing data of a study of post-analysis software for immune sequencing data. Study conclusions and caveats: In patients, TRBV5-6, TRBV5-1 and TRBV20-1 belonged to roughly five TRBV segments found more frequently than in controls.

Incorporated into the TCR beta cDNA libraries were unique molecular identifiers, which served to reduce PCR and sequencing biases. Each CDR3 protein gets one entry after TCRdb re-called the PCR reads with MiXCR. This table holds roughly 580,000 distinct CDR3 sequences, 44% found once. Trimming cost V 0 bases and J 7 bases; bases outside gene matches: 4. The CDR3 length is 15 residues. Germline CDR1 reads SGHRS; CDR2 reads YFSETQ. In this sample, this clonotype turned up a few times. Its antigen is not known. The chain carries TRBV5-1 and TRBJ2-1; 10 nucleotides align to TRBD2. This receptor was obtained from a girl aged 5-17 years with multiple sclerosis. Sequencing was performed on blood. This CDR3 is CASSLEAGGRNEQFF. CDR3 coding DNA: TGCGCCAGCAGCTTGGAAGCGGGGGGGCGTAATGAGCAGTTCTTC.